This TCR beta chain was sequenced during a study of OX40 agonist ivuxolimab in advanced cancers. The length of the CDR3 is 13 residues. V gave up 4 bases and J gave up 0 bases, with 4 bases separating them. Germline V lookup: CDR1 SGHTS, CDR2 YDEGEE. Libraries were prepared by immunoSEQ multiplex PCR; TCRdb keeps only in-frame clonotypes and omits some of them. The data contain about 94,000 clones, roughly 88% of them seen just once; the ten biggest clones take up roughly 0.3%. This sequence was found in an adult with an advanced solid tumor such as melanoma, head and neck, liver or kidney cancer. This sequence joins TRBV5-8 and TRBJ2-2, with D hard to call. The sample here was CD4+ or CD8+ T cells sorted from blood, taken in a trial of the OX40 agonist ivuxolimab. The CDR3 spells CASSQTNTGELFF. The CDR3 DNA follows: TGTGCCAGCAGCCAAACGAACACCGGGGAGCTGTTTTTT.